Following are 13 T cell receptor beta chains from one sample sequenced in a study of blood T cell repertoires in COVID-19. Only in-frame clones appear in the TCRdb table, and some are missing; sequencing was by immunoSEQ multiplex PCR. The table includes fewer than 200,000 clones, approximately 77% detected once. Input material: PBMCs or T cells enriched from blood (not recorded which). The receptors shown here come from a man aged 55-75 years who had recovered from COVID-19.

V usage is TRBV7-9 and J usage is TRBJ2-5, with 9 nucleotides matching TRBD2. With 5 bases clipped from V and 4 bases from J, the junction kept 8 bases outside the gene matches. The CDR3 length is 15 residues. Germline V CDR1 and CDR2: SEHNR, FQNEAQ (reference sequence). CDR3: CASSVGAGGTETQYF. The CDR3 coding sequence is TGTGCCAGCAGCGTCGGAGCGGGGGGCACAGAGACCCAGTACTTC.

This rearrangement joins TRBV29-1 to TRBJ1-1; D remains unclear. The germline V gene encodes CDR1 SQVTM and CDR2 ANQGSEA. The CDR3 extends over 12 amino acids. The ends were cut back, 8 bases at V and 1 base at J, with 11 bases in the middle. The CDR3 DNA is TGCAGCAGCCGCCTCCAGAACACTGAAGCTTTCTTT. This translates into CSSRLQNTEAFF.

This clone was recorded a few times. The chain couples TRBV5-1 to TRBJ2-5, with TRBD1 matching over 10 bases. With V trimmed by 4 bases and J by 1 base, 10 bases remained unmatched. Germline V gives CDR1 SGHRS, CDR2 YFSETQ. There are 17 residues in the CDR3. CDR3 sequence (DNA): TGCGCCAGCAGCGCCGGGACAGGGGTTGGGGCCCAAGAGACCCAGTACTTC. Amino acid sequence: CASSAGTGVGAQETQYF.

CDR3 sequence reads: CASSPPGARAEAFF. The CDR3 nucleotides are TGTGCCAGCAGTCCCCCCGGAGCGCGGGCGGAAGCTTTCTTT. This chain links TRBV6-2 or TRBV6-3 with TRBJ1-1; D is unresolved. V lost 5 bases, J lost 8 bases, and 18 bases lay in between. The germline V gene encodes CDR1 MNHEY and CDR2 SVGEGT. The CDR3 spans 14 residues.

The genes are TRBV27 and TRBJ2-1; 11 nucleotides line up with TRBD2. The CDR3 sequence is 15 residues long. J gave up 7 bases and V 5 bases, and 7 bases lay outside the gene matches. Per germline, CDR1 MNHEY and CDR2 SMNVEV (reference sequence). The CDR3 sequence is CASSLRLAGYNEQFF. DNA of the CDR3: TGTGCCAGCAGTCTCCGACTAGCGGGGTATAATGAGCAGTTCTTC.

The genes are TRBV14 and TRBJ2-3; unclear D gene. CDR1 SGHDN and CDR2 FVKESK come from the germline V gene. The CDR3 spans 15 residues. V lost 2 bases, J lost 0 bases, and 9 bases lay in between. The CDR3 coding sequence is TGTGCCAGCAGCCAAATTTCGTCTAGCACAGATACGCAGTATTTT. This sequence encodes CASSQISSSTDTQYF.

This clone was seen a single time. The chain employs TRBV30 and TRBJ1-5; no clear D gene. CDR1 is GTSNPN, CDR2 SVGIG, per germline (reference sequence). This CDR3 is 15 amino acids long. V gave up 2 bases and J gave up 6 bases, with 17 bases separating them. The CDR3 nucleotides read TGTGCCTGGAGTACGAGGTTAACGATCGGTCAGCCCCAGCATTTT. It encodes CAWSTRLTIGQPQHF.

This clone was seen repeatedly, ten times or more. The chain recombines TRBV24-1 with TRBJ2-3; no reliable D call. The germline gives CDR1 KGHDR, CDR2 SFDVKD. The CDR3 totals 10 residues. Trimming pared 9 bases from V and 15 bases from J, leaving 15 bases between. For the CDR3, the DNA is TGTGCCACCGCTTTGAGGTCCCGCTATTTT. Protein product: CATALRSRYF.

V gene TRBV7-6 combines with J gene TRBJ2-2; TRBD2 aligns across 7 bases. This CDR3 contains 15 residues. Germline assignment: CDR1 SGHVS and CDR2 FNYEAQ. The trim removed 4 bases at V and 6 bases at J, leaving 8 bases unmatched. This CDR3 is CASSSPGGRAGELFF. The CDR3 nucleotides read TGTGCCAGCAGCTCTCCCGGAGGGAGGGCCGGGGAGCTGTTTTTT.

Only one count was recorded for this clone. V usage is TRBV4-1 and J usage is TRBJ2-3; 9 nucleotides match TRBD2. V was pared by 0 bases and J by 0 bases, with 10 bases of the junction left unmatched. The V gene's germline CDR1 is MGHRA and CDR2 YSYEKL. The CDR3 is 19 amino acids. CDR3 coding DNA: TGCGCCAGCAGCCAAGATTGGGCCCCTAGCGGGATTAGCACAGATACGCAGTATTTT. This encodes CASSQDWAPSGISTDTQYF.

This clone was seen once. The chain joins TRBV3-1 (or the pseudogene TRBV3-2) to TRBJ2-3; 11 nucleotides match TRBD2. CDR1 and CDR2 (germline): LGHDT, YNNKEL (reference sequence). V was clipped by 5 bases and J by 7 bases; unmatched bases: 11. The length of the CDR3 is 16 residues. The CDR3 loop reads CASSYRLSGGVNTQYF. The CDR3 DNA sequence: TGTGCCAGCAGCTACCGACTTAGCGGGGGGGTCAATACGCAGTATTTT.

The V gene is TRBV5-1, the J gene TRBJ2-2; TRBD1 matches 8 bases. Germline V CDR1 and CDR2: SGHRS, YFSETQ. J gave up 0 bases and V 0 bases, and 10 bases lay outside the gene matches. This CDR3 spans 19 amino acids. The CDR3 DNA reads as TGCGCCAGCAGCTTGGGTGGGACAGGAGTAAAAACGAACACCGGGGAGCTGTTTTTT. Encoded protein: CASSLGGTGVKTNTGELFF.

The chain combines TRBV27 with TRBJ1-4; 8 positions agree with TRBD1. The CDR3 totals 18 residues. In germline, CDR1 is MNHEY, CDR2 SMNVEV (reference sequence). V lost 0 bases, J lost 1 base, and 7 bases stayed unmatched. For the CDR3, the DNA is TGTGCCAGCAGTTTATCGTTTTACAGGGGGATAACTAATGAAAAACTGTTTTTT. This translates into CASSLSFYRGITNEKLFF.